The 11 T cell receptor beta chains below were found in one sample sequenced in a study of Graves' ophthalmopathy and Graves' hyperthyroidism. The authors amplified TCR beta CDR3 regions, and they did so from RNA transcripts for repertoire sequencing. RT-PCR with HTBI primers came first, then second-round multiplex PCR. TCRdb re-called the multiplex PCR reads through MiXCR, storing one row per CDR3 protein. The table shows 200,000 to 250,000 distinct CDR3 sequences, with about 47% occurring only once. The sample comprised peripheral blood. These receptors came from an adult man with Graves' ophthalmopathy.

This clonotype occurred a few times. The chain couples TRBV10-3 to TRBJ1-5, with a possible D match to TRBD1 (5 bases). The germline V gene has CDR1 ENHRY and CDR2 SYGVKD. V dropped 10 bases and J dropped 0 bases, with 13 bases sitting between them. This CDR3 contains 14 residues. The DNA of the CDR3 is TGTGCCAGCAGCGTTGACAGTAGCAATCAGCCCCAGCATTTT. The encoded protein is CASSVDSSNQPQHF.

The chain joins TRBV6-5 to TRBJ1-2; D gene uncertain. Germline values: CDR1 MNHEY, CDR2 SVGAGI. The CDR3 loop spans 13 amino acids. With 4 bases removed from V and 4 bases from J, the gap between germline ends came to 10 bases. In DNA, the CDR3 is TGTGCCAGCAGTTCCGGAGGGTCCTATGGCTACACCTTC. Its protein is CASSSGGSYGYTF.

V usage is TRBV7-3 and J usage is TRBJ1-1; D is possibly TRBD1 (6 bases). CDR1 and CDR2 (germline): SGHTA, FQGTGA. V lost 3 bases to trimming and J lost 14 bases, with 22 bases between them. The CDR3 has 14 residues. In nucleotides, the CDR3 is TGTGCCAGCAGCTTGTTGGGCAGGGACAATGAGCAGTTCTTT. Residues: CASSLLGRDNEQFF.

The table lists this clonotype with a count of one. The rearrangement uses TRBV9 and TRBJ2-2, with a weak D call TRBD2 (5 bases). The germline V gene encodes CDR1 SGDLS and CDR2 YYNGEE. Trimming removed 5 bases from V and 3 bases from J, with 17 bases in between. The CDR3 length is 16 residues. CDR3: CASSYHGEGYTGELFF. As DNA, the CDR3 is TGTGCCAGCAGTTACCATGGAGAGGGTTACACCGGGGAGCTGTTTTTT.

The gene calls are TRBV10-3 and TRBJ2-2; D is ambiguous. From germline, CDR1 is ENHRY and CDR2 SYGVKD. CDR3 length: 11 amino acids. With 10 bases removed from V and 7 bases from J, the gap between germline ends came to 10 bases. Here the CDR3 DNA reads TGTGCCAGTTCGATTCGCGGGGAGCTGTTTTTT. It yields the protein CASSIRGELFF.

In this sample, this clonotype turned up once. A read error may produce the germline difference seen at one junction end. The V gene is TRBV10-2, the J gene TRBJ1-2, with D uncertain. Germline V gene data show CDR1 as WSHSY and CDR2 as SAAADI. CDR3 length: 15 residues. CDR3 region: CASRIREQFNYGYTF. The CDR3 DNA reads as TGTGCCAGCAGGATTCGGGAACAGTTTAACTATGGCTACACCTTC.

This clonotype was counted between two and nine times. The chain employs TRBV6-2 or TRBV6-3 and TRBJ1-1; D unresolved. Germline assignment: CDR1 MNHEY and CDR2 SVGEGT. The CDR3 sequence is 12 residues long. The V end was cut by 4 bases, the J end by 4 bases, with 7 bases between. The CDR3: CASSSGITEAFF. In DNA form, the CDR3 reads TGTGCCAGCAGTTCGGGGATCACTGAAGCTTTCTTT.

This clonotype was recorded once. The V call is TRBV7-3, the J call TRBJ2-7; TRBD2 matches 8 bases. CDR3 length: 16 residues. Per germline, CDR1 SGHTA and CDR2 FQGTGA. V shed 5 bases, J shed 5 bases, and the junction held 14 bases outside the gene matches. The CDR3 loop is CASSQGLGLVSHEQYF. The CDR3 DNA is TGTGCCAGCAGCCAAGGATTGGGACTAGTAAGCCACGAGCAGTACTTC.

The DNA for the CDR3 is TGTGCCAGCAGCCTCAGAAGGCCAACGGTGGAAAAACTGTTTTTT. Translation: CASSLRRPTVEKLFF. The genes are TRBV7-2 and TRBJ1-4, with unresolved D. The CDR3 is 15 amino acids. Per the germline V gene, CDR1 is SGHTA and CDR2 is FQGNSA. The V end lost 5 bases, the J end lost 8 bases, and 18 bases lay between the germline ends.

In its sample, this clonotype was seen a few times. V and J are TRBV19 and TRBJ1-5; D may be TRBD1 (6 bases). Trimming removed 5 bases at V and 1 base at J, with 12 bases between. This CDR3 comprises 15 residues. Germline V gene lookup returns CDR1 LNHDA and CDR2 SQIVND (reference sequence). The CDR3 nucleotides read TGTGCCAGTAGTGGCACAGGGCTAAGCAATCAGCCCCAGCATTTT. Amino acids: CASSGTGLSNQPQHF.

This clonotype appeared a few times. V usage is TRBV10-1 and J usage is TRBJ2-7; D gene uncertain. Looked up from germline, CDR1 is WNHNN and CDR2 is SYGVQD (reference sequence). V was pared by 3 bases and J by 1 base, with 4 bases between. The CDR3 is made up of 12 amino acids. CDR3 region: CASSDGSYEQYF. Here the CDR3 DNA reads TGCGCCAGCAGTGACGGTTCCTACGAGCAGTACTTC.